These 30 T cell receptor beta chains share one sample of origin, sequenced in a study of cytomegalovirus exposure and HLA in healthy donors. 60 Vbeta and 13 Jbeta primers were used in PCR. Some clones are missing from TCRdb's copy, which holds only in-frame ones; the method was immunoSEQ multiplex PCR. The repertoire has 150,000 to 200,000 clones, roughly 80% of them found once; the top ten carry 7.5% to 9.5%. The specimen sequenced was PBMCs. The receptors stem from a male donor in good health and CMV-seropositive.

The rearrangement uses TRBV9 and TRBJ2-1; maybe TRBD1 (5 bases). CDR1 is SGDLS, CDR2 YYNGEE, per germline. The CDR3 has 14 amino acids. Trimming removed 7 bases at V and 4 bases at J, with 15 bases between. CDR3 in amino acids: CASSQGRAYNEQFF. The CDR3 DNA is TGTGCCAGCTCCCAGGGCAGGGCTTACAATGAGCAGTTCTTC. Full variable domain (remainder filled in from reference TRBV9 and TRBJ2-1): DSGVTQTPKHLITATGQRVTLRCSPRSGDLSVYWYQQSLDQGLQFLIQYYNGEERAKGNILERFSAQQFPDLHSELNLSSLELGDSALYFCASSQGRAYNEQFFGPGTRLTVL.

V and J are TRBV19 and TRBJ2-1, with 10 bases fitting TRBD2. Germline CDR1 is LNHDA and CDR2 is SQIVND (reference sequence). The ends lost 5 bases at V and 7 bases at J; junction bases unmatched: 5. The CDR3 covers 14 residues. CDR3 sequence reads: CASSPVAGGNEQFF. CDR3 sequence (DNA): TGTGCCAGTAGTCCTGTAGCGGGGGGTAATGAGCAGTTCTTC.

V gene TRBV7-9 combines with J gene TRBJ2-4, with D unresolved. Trimming shortened V by 1 base and J by 0 bases, and 4 bases separated the two germline ends. This CDR3 has 14 residues. Germline V gene lookup returns CDR1 SEHNR and CDR2 FQNEAQ (reference sequence). The CDR3 reads CASSLGLAKNIQYF. CDR3 DNA: TGTGCCAGCAGCTTAGGACTAGCCAAAAACATTCAGTACTTC.

The rearrangement links TRBV5-1 to TRBJ2-5; weak D call: TRBD2 (6 bases). V was clipped by 6 bases and J by 4 bases, with 16 bases between them. Germline CDR1 and CDR2: SGHRS and YFSETQ. CDR3 length equals 14 residues. In DNA, the CDR3 is TGCGCCAGCATCCCCGGTTACGGGGGAGAGACCCAGTACTTC. This encodes CASIPGYGGETQYF.

The V gene is TRBV27, the J gene TRBJ1-1; 9 bases are a match to TRBD1. The V gene end was trimmed by 6 bases and the J gene end by 11 bases; junction bases not matched to a gene: 7. This CDR3 has 12 residues. The germline V gene encodes CDR1 MNHEY and CDR2 SMNVEV (reference sequence). CDR3 sequence: CASRGQGLRAFF. As DNA, the CDR3 is TGTGCCAGCAGGGGACAGGGCTTGAGGGCTTTCTTT.

J is TRBJ1-2 and V is TRBV11-2; D is perhaps TRBD1 (5 bases). From germline, CDR1 is SGHAT and CDR2 FQNNGV. The CDR3 runs to 15 residues. Trimming removed 5 bases from V and 4 bases from J, with 17 bases in between. Here the CDR3 reads CASSPGPGQGYGYTF. The CDR3 region has the DNA TGTGCCAGCAGCCCCGGACCCGGCCAGGGCTATGGCTACACCTTC.

The chain is built from TRBV7-6 and TRBJ1-6; no clear D. Looked up from germline, CDR1 is SGHVS and CDR2 is FNYEAQ. The CDR3 extends over 15 amino acids. V lost 5 bases, J lost 7 bases, and 15 bases lay in between. CDR3 amino acids: CASSRGRAVNSPLHF. The CDR3, as DNA: TGTGCCAGCAGCCGCGGCCGTGCAGTGAATTCACCCCTCCACTTT.

This chain connects TRBV9 to TRBJ2-5, with TRBD2 matching over 7 bases. Germline CDR1 is SGDLS and CDR2 is YYNGEE. The CDR3 covers 15 residues. The V segment lost 3 bases and the J segment 2 bases; nucleotides outside the gene matches: 7. The CDR3 is CASSALGRAQETQYF. Written as DNA, the CDR3 is TGTGCCAGCAGCGCACTAGGGAGGGCGCAAGAGACCCAGTACTTC.

The chain has TRBV4-1 and TRBJ2-5, with TRBD1 as a possible D gene (6 bases). V lost 2 bases and J lost 1, with 11 bases in between. CDR1 is MGHRA and CDR2 is YSYEKL in the germline V gene. This CDR3 comprises 15 residues. CDR3 protein: CASSQREDSQETQYF. For the CDR3, the DNA is TGCGCCAGCAGCCAAAGAGAGGACAGCCAAGAGACCCAGTACTTC.

The chain is built from TRBV9 and TRBJ2-5; TRBD1 is a possible D gene (5 bases). The CDR3 is made up of 15 amino acids. From germline, CDR1 is SGDLS and CDR2 YYNGEE. V lost 4 bases and J lost 2, with 15 bases in between. CDR3 coding DNA: TGTGCCAGCAGCCTGGGGCAGTCGGCTCAAGAGACCCAGTACTTC. Its translation: CASSLGQSAQETQYF.

This rearrangement joins TRBV2 to TRBJ2-1; 13 bases align to TRBD2. V lost 10 bases, J lost 3 bases, and 6 bases stayed unmatched. Germline assignment: CDR1 SNHLY and CDR2 FYNNEI. This CDR3 contains 15 residues. For the CDR3, the DNA is TGTGCCAACCAACTAGCGGGAGGGAACTACAATGAGCAGTTCTTC. Protein sequence: CANQLAGGNYNEQFF.

V is TRBV6-1 and J is TRBJ2-3; 14 nucleotides align to TRBD2. CDR1 and CDR2 from the germline V gene are MNHNS and SASEGT. Germline trimming cut 9 bases from V and 5 bases from J; bases unmatched to any gene: 4. The CDR3 consists of 14 residues. In nucleotides, the CDR3 is TGTGCCAGTGGACTAGCGGGAGGTATAGATACGCAGTATTTT. It translates to CASGLAGGIDTQYF.

V is TRBV27 and J is TRBJ2-7; 7 bases fit TRBD1. Trimming at V came to 10 bases and at J to 1 base, leaving 7 bases not matched to a gene. Germline V gene data show CDR1 as MNHEY and CDR2 as SMNVEV (reference sequence). This CDR3 contains 13 residues. CDR3: CATQRQGSYEQYF. CDR3 DNA: TGTGCCACCCAGCGACAGGGTTCCTACGAGCAGTACTTC.

For the CDR3, the DNA is TGTGCCAGCAGCCCATTTGTGGGAGGGCCCTCCTACGAGCAGTACTTC. Protein: CASSPFVGGPSYEQYF. The V and J genes are TRBV5-4 and TRBJ2-5; 7 bases map to TRBD2. The DNA end is more similar to TRBJ2-7, so the J call may be wrong. This CDR3 spans 16 amino acids. From germline, CDR1 is SGHNT and CDR2 YYREEE (reference sequence).

The chain joins TRBV11-2 to TRBJ1-5, with D possibly TRBD1 on 5 matching bases. The CDR3 sequence is 16 residues long. Trimming stripped 5 bases from V and 0 bases from J, with 14 bases between. Germline CDR1 is SGHAT and CDR2 is FQNNGV. This CDR3 reads CASSPVGGYSNQPQHF. The CDR3 bases are TGTGCCAGCAGCCCAGTGGGGGGTTATAGCAATCAGCCCCAGCATTTT.

This clone was found once. J is TRBJ2-5 and V is TRBV7-9; D unclear. Gene TRBJ2-7 matches the end of the DNA better, so the J call may be wrong. This CDR3 has 12 amino acids. The germline V gene has CDR1 SEHNR and CDR2 FQNEAQ (reference sequence). CDR3 DNA sequence: TGTGCCAGCAGCCCTCGTTCCTACGAGCAGTACTTC. Residues: CASSPRSYEQYF.

This clone was detected a few times. The chain uses TRBV7-2 and TRBJ2-5; D ambiguous. Between the trimmed V and J ends, which lost 2 bases and 5 bases, there was a span of 9 bases. Germline V gene data show CDR1 as SGHTA and CDR2 as FQGNSA. The CDR3 spans 13 residues. CDR3 sequence (DNA): TGTGCCAGCAGCTTATTTGGCGGTGAGACCCAGTACTTC. It yields the protein CASSLFGGETQYF. Variable domain in full (rest from reference TRBV7-2 and TRBJ2-5): GAGVSQSPSNKVTEKGKDVELRCDPISGHTALYWYRQSLGQGLEFLIYFQGNSAPDKSGLPSDRFSAERTGGSVSTLTIQRTQQEDSAVYLCASSLFGGETQYFGPGTRLLVL.

The J gene is TRBJ2-1, the V gene TRBV27; 12 bases match TRBD2. V was pared by 2 bases and J by 7 bases, with 12 bases of the junction left unmatched. CDR1 MNHEY and CDR2 SMNVEV come from the germline V gene (reference sequence). The length of the CDR3 is 18 residues. CDR3: CASSLPASGGAMRNEQFF. Here the CDR3 DNA reads TGTGCCAGCAGTTTACCCGCTAGCGGGGGGGCCATGAGGAATGAGCAGTTCTTC.

The chain uses TRBV19 and TRBJ2-1, with D unresolved. The CDR3 length is 17 residues. Germline CDR1 reads LNHDA; CDR2 reads SQIVND (reference sequence). Trimming took off 6 bases at V and 0 bases at J, with 18 bases between the two ends. The DNA for the CDR3 is TGTGCCAGTAGCCCCCCCCTCCACTTGCCCTCCTACAATGAGCAGTTCTTC. It specifies CASSPPLHLPSYNEQFF.

J is TRBJ1-1 and V is TRBV9, with TRBD1 identical over 10 bases. The CDR3 has 14 amino acids. CDR1 is SGDLS, CDR2 YYNGEE, per germline. Trimming removed 4 bases from V and 5 bases from J; junction bases left unmatched: 5. The CDR3 region is CASSFGQGETEAFF. CDR3 in DNA: TGTGCCAGCAGCTTCGGACAGGGGGAGACTGAAGCTTTCTTT.

The chain joins TRBV4-3 to TRBJ2-1; 8 bases are shared with TRBD2. Germline V gene lookup returns CDR1 LGHNA and CDR2 YSLEER. The junction had 7 bases not matched to a gene; V was cut back by 2 bases and J by 13 bases. The CDR3 has 13 residues. The CDR3: CASSQTGGAGQFF. The CDR3 region has the DNA TGCGCCAGCAGCCAAACCGGGGGGGCCGGCCAGTTCTTC.

The sample holds a few counts of this clone. The gene calls are TRBV9 and TRBJ2-1, with 10 positions matching TRBD2. The V gene's germline CDR1 is SGDLS and CDR2 YYNGEE. The CDR3 contains 13 residues. The ends lost 1 base at V and 9 bases at J; junction bases unmatched: 1. The CDR3 nucleotides are TGTGCCAGCAGCGTAACTAGCGGGATTGAGCAGTTCTTC. Residues: CASSVTSGIEQFF.

V gene TRBV7-8 combines with J gene TRBJ2-1, with 9 bases fitting TRBD1. The germline CDR1 and CDR2 sequences are SGHVS and FQNEAQ. This CDR3 has 15 residues. After removal of 5 bases from V and 3 bases from J, the junction contained 5 bases not matched to a gene. The CDR3 DNA sequence: TGTGCCAGCAGCCAACAGGGGGCGCTCTACAATGAGCAGTTCTTC. It is translated as CASSQQGALYNEQFF.

V is TRBV5-5 and J is TRBJ1-1; 8 bases line up with TRBD1. The CDR3 loop spans 13 amino acids. The ends lost 2 bases at V and 5 bases at J; junction bases unmatched: 2. Germline values: CDR1 SGHKS, CDR2 YYEKEE (reference sequence). The CDR3 loop reads CASSFNRGTEAFF. The CDR3 DNA reads TGTGCCAGCAGCTTTAACAGGGGGACTGAAGCTTTCTTT.

The gene calls are TRBV11-2 and TRBJ2-5, with D perhaps TRBD1 (6 bases). Germline CDR1 reads SGHAT; CDR2 reads FQNNGV. Between the trimmed V and J ends, which lost 6 bases and 4 bases, there was a span of 15 bases. The CDR3 covers 14 residues. The CDR3: CASRSLQGLETQYF. CDR3 DNA sequence: TGTGCCAGCAGGTCTCTACAGGGATTAGAGACCCAGTACTTC.

To note about this clone: A read error may produce the germline difference seen at one junction end. The chain employs TRBV19 and TRBJ2-6, with D perhaps TRBD1 (6 bases). From germline, CDR1 is LNHDA and CDR2 SQIVND (reference sequence). CDR3 length: 16 amino acids. Here the CDR3 DNA reads TGTGCCAGTAGTACCGACAGGTTCAATGGGGCCAACGGCCTGACTTTC. This translates into CASSTDRFNGANGLTF.

The CDR3 DNA follows: TGCGCCAGCAGGTCAGGACAGGGTAACACTGAAGCTTTCTTT. This codes for CASRSGQGNTEAFF. The rearrangement links TRBV5-1 to TRBJ1-1, with 8 bases fitting TRBD1. There are 14 residues in the CDR3. Trimming removed 5 bases from V and 2 bases from J; junction bases left unmatched: 5. The V gene's germline CDR1 is SGHRS and CDR2 YFSETQ.

V and J are TRBV10-3 and TRBJ2-7, with TRBD2 matching over 8 bases. CDR3 length equals 12 residues. Trimming cost V 4 bases and J 7 bases; bases outside gene matches: 3. The germline V gene encodes CDR1 ENHRY and CDR2 SYGVKD. This chain's CDR3 is CAISGGLGEQYF. CDR3 DNA sequence: TGTGCCATCAGTGGGGGACTAGGGGAGCAGTACTTC.

J is TRBJ2-1 and V is TRBV7-9; unclear D gene. Germline V gene lookup returns CDR1 SEHNR and CDR2 FQNEAQ (reference sequence). Trimming removed 10 bases from V and 0 bases from J, with 13 bases in between. This CDR3 is 14 amino acids long. CDR3: CATRWSASYNEQFF. In DNA form, the CDR3 reads TGTGCCACCAGGTGGAGCGCCTCCTACAATGAGCAGTTCTTC.

This clone has a handful of counts. The DNA for the CDR3 is TGTGCCTCCCCTCCCACCCCTTCGACTAGCGGGGGGGACAATGAGCAGTTCTTC. Its protein is CASPPTPSTSGGDNEQFF. The rearrangement links TRBV2 to TRBJ2-1, with 14 nucleotides matching TRBD2. Trimming at V came to 11 bases and at J to 5 bases, leaving 17 bases not matched to a gene. The CDR3 runs 18 residues. Germline assignment: CDR1 SNHLY and CDR2 FYNNEI. The variable domain in full, completed from reference TRBV2 and TRBJ2-1, reads EPEVTQTPSHQVTQMGQEVILRCVPISNHLYFYWYRQILGQKVEFLVSFYNNEISEKSEIFDDQFSVERPDGSNFTLKIRSTKLEDSAMYFCASPPTPSTSGGDNEQFFGPGTRLTVL.